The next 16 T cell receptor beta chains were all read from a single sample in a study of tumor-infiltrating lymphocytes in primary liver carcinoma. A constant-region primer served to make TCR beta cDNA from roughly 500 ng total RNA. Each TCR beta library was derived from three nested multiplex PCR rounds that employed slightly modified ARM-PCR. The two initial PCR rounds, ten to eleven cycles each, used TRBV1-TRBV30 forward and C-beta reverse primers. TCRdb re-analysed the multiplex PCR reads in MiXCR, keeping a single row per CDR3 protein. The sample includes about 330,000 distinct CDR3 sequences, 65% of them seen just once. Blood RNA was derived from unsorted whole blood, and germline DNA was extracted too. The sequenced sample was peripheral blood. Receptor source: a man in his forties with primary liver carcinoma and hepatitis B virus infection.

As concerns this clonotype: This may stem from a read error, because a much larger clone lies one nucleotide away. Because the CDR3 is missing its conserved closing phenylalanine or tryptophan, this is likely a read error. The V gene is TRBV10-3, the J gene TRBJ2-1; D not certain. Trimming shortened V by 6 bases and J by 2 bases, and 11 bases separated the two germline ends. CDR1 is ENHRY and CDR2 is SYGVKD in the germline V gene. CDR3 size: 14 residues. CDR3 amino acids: CAISFFAPYNEQFL. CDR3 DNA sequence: TGTGCCATCAGCTTTTTCGCTCCCTACAATGAGCAGTTCCTC.

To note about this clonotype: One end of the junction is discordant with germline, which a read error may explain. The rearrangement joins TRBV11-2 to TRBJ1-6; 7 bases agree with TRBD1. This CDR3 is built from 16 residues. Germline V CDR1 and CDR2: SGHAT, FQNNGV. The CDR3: CASSSIAGTANSPLHF. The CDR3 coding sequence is TGTGCAAGCAGCTCGATCGCCGGGACAGCAAATTCACCCCTCCACTTT. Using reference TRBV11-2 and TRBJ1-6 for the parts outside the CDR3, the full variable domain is EAGVAQSPRYKIIEKRQSVAFWCNPISGHATLYWYQQILGQGPKLLIQFQNNGVVDDSQLPKDRFSAERLKGVDSTLKIQPAKLEDSAVYLCASSSIAGTANSPLHFGNGTRLTVT.

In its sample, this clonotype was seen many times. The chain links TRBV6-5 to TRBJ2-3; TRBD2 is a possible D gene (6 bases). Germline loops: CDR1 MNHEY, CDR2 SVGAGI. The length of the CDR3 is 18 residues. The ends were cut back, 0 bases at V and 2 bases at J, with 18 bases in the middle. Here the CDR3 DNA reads TGTGCCAGCAGTTACTCCTCGCCCCGGGACTGGCACACAGATACGCAGTATTTT. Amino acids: CASSYSSPRDWHTDTQYF.

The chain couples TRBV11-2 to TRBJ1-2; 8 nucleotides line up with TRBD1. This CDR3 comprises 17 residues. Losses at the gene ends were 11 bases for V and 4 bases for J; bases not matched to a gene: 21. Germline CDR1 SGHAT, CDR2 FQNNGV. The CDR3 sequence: CAGNLDPPGQASYGYTF. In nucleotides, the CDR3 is TGTGCCGGCAACTTAGATCCCCCGGGACAGGCCTCCTATGGCTACACCTTC.

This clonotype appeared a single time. CDR3 region: CSISRTSGNRFYNEQFF. The CDR3 DNA reads TGTTCCATCAGCCGGACTAGCGGGAATCGTTTCTACAATGAGCAGTTCTTC. This chain uses TRBV11-2 with TRBJ2-1; 12 bases match TRBD2. The germline V gene encodes CDR1 SGHAT and CDR2 FQNNGV. This CDR3 comprises 17 residues.

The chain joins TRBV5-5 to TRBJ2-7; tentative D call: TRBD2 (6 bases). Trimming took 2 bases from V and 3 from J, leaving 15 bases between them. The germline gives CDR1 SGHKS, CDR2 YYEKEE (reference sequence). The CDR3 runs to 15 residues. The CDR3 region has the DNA TGTGCCAGCAGCTTAGGCGGGACCACTCGCTACGAGCAGTACTTC. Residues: CASSLGGTTRYEQYF.

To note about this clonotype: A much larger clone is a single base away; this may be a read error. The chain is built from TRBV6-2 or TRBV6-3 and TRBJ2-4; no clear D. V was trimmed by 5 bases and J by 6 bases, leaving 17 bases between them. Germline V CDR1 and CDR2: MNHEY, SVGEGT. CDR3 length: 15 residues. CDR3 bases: TGTGCCAGCAGTACAGAGCAACATTATGGAAACATTCAGTACTTC. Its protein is CASSTEQHYGNIQYF.

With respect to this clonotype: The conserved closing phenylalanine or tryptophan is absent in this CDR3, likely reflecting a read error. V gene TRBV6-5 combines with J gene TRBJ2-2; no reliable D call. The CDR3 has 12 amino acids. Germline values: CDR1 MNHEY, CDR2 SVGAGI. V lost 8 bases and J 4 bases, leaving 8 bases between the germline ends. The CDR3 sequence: CASGRGTGELFL. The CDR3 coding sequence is TGTGCCAGCGGACGCGGCACCGGGGAGCTGTTTCTT.

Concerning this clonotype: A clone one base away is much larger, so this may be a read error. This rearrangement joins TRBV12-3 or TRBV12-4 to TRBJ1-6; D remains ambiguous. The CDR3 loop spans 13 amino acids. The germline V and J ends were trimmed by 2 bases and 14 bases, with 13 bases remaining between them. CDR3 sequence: CASSLLEGSSLHF. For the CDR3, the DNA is TGTGCCAGCAGTTTACTCGAGGGCTCATCCCTCCACTTT.

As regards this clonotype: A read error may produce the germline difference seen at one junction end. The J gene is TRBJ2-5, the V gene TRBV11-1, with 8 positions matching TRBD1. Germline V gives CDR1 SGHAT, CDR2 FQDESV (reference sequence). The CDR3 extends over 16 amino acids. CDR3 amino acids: CARSFSGQGRRETQYF. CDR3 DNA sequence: TGTGCCAGGAGCTTTTCCGGACAGGGAAGGCGGGAGACCCAGTACTTC.

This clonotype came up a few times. CDR3 nucleotides: TGTGCCATCAGTTTAGCGCTAAACACAGATACGCAGTATTTT. It yields the protein CAISLALNTDTQYF. The V gene is TRBV10-3, the J gene TRBJ2-3; perhaps TRBD2 as D (5 bases). Germline lookup yields CDR1 ENHRY and CDR2 SYGVKD. This CDR3 has 14 amino acids. V lost 5 bases to trimming and J lost 2 bases, with 11 bases between them.

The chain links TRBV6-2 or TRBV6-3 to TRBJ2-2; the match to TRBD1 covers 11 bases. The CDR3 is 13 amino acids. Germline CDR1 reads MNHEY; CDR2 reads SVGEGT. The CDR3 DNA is TGTGCAACCTCGGGACAGGGGGACGGGGAGCTGTTTTTT. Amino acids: CATSGQGDGELFF.

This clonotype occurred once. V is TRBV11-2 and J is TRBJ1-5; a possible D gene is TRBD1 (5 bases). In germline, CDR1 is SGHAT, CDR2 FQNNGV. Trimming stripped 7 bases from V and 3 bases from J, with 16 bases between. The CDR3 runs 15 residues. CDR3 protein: CASNTGQGDNQPQHF. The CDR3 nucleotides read TGTGCCAGCAACACTGGCCAGGGCGACAATCAGCCCCAGCATTTT.

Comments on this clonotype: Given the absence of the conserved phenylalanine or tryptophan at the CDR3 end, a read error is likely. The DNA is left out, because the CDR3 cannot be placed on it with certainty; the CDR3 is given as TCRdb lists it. CDR3 region: CASSLDWTSASYEQCL. The V gene is TRBV11-2, the J gene TRBJ2-7; TRBD2, the D gene given by the table, was not confirmed from the DNA. Germline V CDR1 and CDR2: SGHAT, FQNNGV. The CDR3 extends over 16 residues, inclusive of both ends.

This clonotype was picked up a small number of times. The CDR3 DNA sequence: TGTGCCAGCAGTTACTCGTTTATGGGACAGGACAATGAGCAGTTCTTC. It is translated as CASSYSFMGQDNEQFF. V is TRBV6-2 or TRBV6-3 and J is TRBJ2-1, with 8 bases lining up with TRBD1. This CDR3 has 16 amino acids. Germline CDR1 and CDR2: MNHEY and SVGEGT. V lost 0 bases to trimming and J lost 5 bases; unmatched junction nucleotides: 6.

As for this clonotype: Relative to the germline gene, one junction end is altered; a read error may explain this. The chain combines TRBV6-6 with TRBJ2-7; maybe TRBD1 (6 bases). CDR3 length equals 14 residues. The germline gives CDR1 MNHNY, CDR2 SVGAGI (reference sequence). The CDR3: CAISRIGQGYEQYF. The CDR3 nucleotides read TGTGCCATCAGTAGGATAGGGCAGGGGTACGAGCAGTACTTC.